Listed below are T cell receptor beta chains from one sample, sequenced in a study of T cell responses to AZD1222 COVID-19 vaccine. Sequencing was performed with immunoSEQ multiplex PCR; in TCRdb, only in-frame clones are kept and a portion is missing. Of roughly 130,000 clones in the sample, about 90% were seen once. The sample here was peripheral blood, taken on day 0 of AZD1222 vaccination. Receptor source: an adult in good health. The CDR3 runs from the conserved cysteine through the conserved F or W. A D gene is named only where the DNA matches it firmly. Not all rows give a size; the values are once, few, many and, for expanded clones, a class.

D gene,V gene,J gene,clone size,CDR3 protein,CDR3 DNA
TRBD1,TRBV27,TRBJ1-6,.,CASNAGGWNSPLHF,TGTGCCAGCAACGCAGGGGGCTGGAATTCACCCCTCCACTTT
TRBD1,TRBV15,TRBJ2-7,.,CATSDREQGLYEQYF,TGTGCCACCAGCGATAGGGAACAGGGGTTATACGAGCAGTACTTC
.,TRBV19,TRBJ1-5,.,CASSMQGDSNQPQHF,TGTGCCAGTAGTATGCAAGGGGATAGCAATCAGCCCCAGCATTTT
TRBD1,TRBV30,TRBJ1-5,.,CAWSRQGGNQPQHF,TGTGCCTGGAGCCGACAGGGCGGCAATCAGCCCCAGCATTTT
.,TRBV7-6,TRBJ1-3,.,CASSDEGNSGNTIYF,TGTGCCAGCAGCGATGAAGGGAACTCTGGAAACACCATATATTTT
.,TRBV15,TRBJ2-2,.,CATSRAGVGTGELFF,TGTGCCACCAGCAGAGCCGGGGTGGGCACCGGGGAGCTGTTTTTT
.,TRBV28,TRBJ1-1,.,CASSSPGGRNTEAFF,TGTGCCAGCAGTTCCCCCGGGGGGAGGAACACTGAAGCTTTCTTT
.,TRBV6-5,TRBJ1-2,.,CASCVGPNYGYTF,TGTGCCAGTTGTGTGGGACCTAACTATGGCTACACCTTC
.,TRBV5-6,TRBJ2-2,.,CASSLRTADGTGELFF,TGTGCCAGCAGCTTGCGGACGGCAGATGGGACCGGGGAGCTGTTTTTT
.,TRBV29-1,TRBJ1-6,.,CSVGSGVNSPLHF,TGCAGCGTTGGGTCAGGGGTCAATTCACCCCTCCACTTT
TRBD2,TRBV5-5,TRBJ2-7,.,CASSWAPRGGAYEQYF,TGTGCCAGCAGCTGGGCCCCGCGCGGGGGGGCCTACGAGCAGTACTTC
.,TRBV19,TRBJ1-1,.,CASSISRTEAFF,TGTGCCAGTAGTATAAGCCGGACTGAAGCTTTCTTT
TRBD1,TRBV2,TRBJ2-6,.,CASRGDRGLTGANVLTF,TGTGCCAGCAGGGGGGACAGGGGGCTGACTGGGGCCAACGTCCTGACTTTC
.,TRBV18,TRBJ2-7,once,CASSRASSYEQYF,TGTGCCAGCTCGAGAGCGTCCTCCTACGAGCAGTACTTC
TRBD1,TRBV5-1,TRBJ1-1,.,CASSQGQGGLNTEAFF,TGCGCCAGCAGCCAAGGACAGGGGGGGCTGAACACTGAAGCTTTCTTT
TRBD1,TRBV6-2/TRBV6-3,TRBJ1-5,.,CASSYTGGQPQHF,TGTGCCAGCAGTTACACAGGGGGTCAGCCCCAGCATTTT
TRBD1,TRBV5-5,TRBJ1-5,.,CASSAGTGGSNQPQHF,TGTGCCAGCAGCGCCGGGACAGGGGGGAGCAATCAGCCCCAGCATTTT
.,TRBV11-3,TRBJ1-6,.,CASSLEGNSPLHF,TGTGCCAGCAGCTTAGAAGGGAATTCACCCCTCCACTTT
.,TRBV10-2,TRBJ2-2,.,CASSGAGGELFF,TGCGCCAGCAGTGGGGCCGGTGGGGAGCTGTTTTTT
TRBD2,TRBV7-9,TRBJ2-2,.,CASSWGLNTGELFF,TGTGCCAGCAGCTGGGGACTAAACACCGGGGAGCTGTTTTTT
.,TRBV27,TRBJ2-7,.,CASSLSGYEQYF,TGTGCCAGCAGTTTAAGTGGGTACGAGCAGTACTTC
TRBD1,TRBV28,TRBJ2-7,.,CASSLGGQGSYEQYF,TGTGCCAGCAGTTTAGGCGGACAGGGATCCTACGAGCAGTACTTC
TRBD1,TRBV5-6,TRBJ2-7,.,CASSFTTGRYEQYF,TGTGCCAGCAGCTTTACGACAGGGAGATACGAGCAGTACTTC
.,TRBV4-1,TRBJ1-6,.,CASSENSNLRSSYNSPLHF,TGCGCCAGCAGCGAAAACAGTAACCTCAGGAGCTCCTATAATTCACCCCTCCACTTT
TRBD1,TRBV7-2,TRBJ1-2,.,CASSPGQGANYGYTF,TGTGCCAGCAGCCCAGGACAGGGGGCTAACTATGGCTACACCTTC
.,TRBV5-1,TRBJ1-2,.,CASSVGPAEAGYTF,TGCGCCAGCAGTGTGGGTCCCGCCGAGGCCGGCTACACCTTC
TRBD1,TRBV29-1,TRBJ2-5,.,CSVRQGSETQYF,TGCAGCGTTCGACAGGGTTCAGAGACCCAGTACTTC
.,TRBV11-2,TRBJ2-7,.,CASSSWTDYEQYF,TGTGCCAGCAGCTCGTGGACGGACTACGAGCAGTACTTC
.,TRBV25-1,TRBJ2-7,.,CASSLVGTYEQYF,TGTGCCAGCAGTTTAGTCGGGACCTACGAGCAGTACTTC
TRBD1,TRBV7-8,TRBJ2-7,.,CASSLGGQGAYEQYF,TGTGCCAGCAGCTTAGGGGGACAGGGAGCCTACGAGCAGTACTTC
.,TRBV7-2,TRBJ1-4,.,CASSLAGPDGLFF,TGTGCCAGCAGCTTAGCGGGGCCAGACGGTCTGTTTTTT
.,TRBV5-4,TRBJ1-6,.,CASRGGGYNSPLHF,TGTGCCAGCAGGGGCGGCGGTTATAATTCACCCCTCCACTTT
TRBD1,TRBV29-1,TRBJ2-2,.,CSVRTGVSTGELFF,TGCAGCGTTCGGACAGGGGTGAGCACCGGGGAGCTGTTTTTT
.,TRBV6-6,TRBJ2-1,.,CASSPPGQVRYNEQFF,TGTGCCAGCAGTCCCCCCGGGCAGGTTAGGTACAATGAGCAGTTCTTC
TRBD1,TRBV25-1,TRBJ2-7,.,CASSESGTGRYEQYF,TGTGCCAGCAGTGAATCCGGGACAGGGCGGTACGAGCAGTACTTC
TRBD2,TRBV13,TRBJ2-7,.,CASSQRTSGSYEQYF,TGTGCCAGCAGCCAAAGGACTAGCGGTTCCTACGAGCAGTACTTC
TRBD1,TRBV10-3,TRBJ1-4,.,CAISESRRDSLEKLFF,TGTGCCATCAGTGAGTCCCGCCGGGACAGTTTGGAAAAACTGTTTTTT
.,TRBV6-2/TRBV6-3,TRBJ1-2,.,CASSYRPPGHLTYTF,TGTGCCAGCAGTTACCGGCCTCCGGGACATTTAACCTACACCTTC
.,TRBV21-1,TRBJ2-5,.,CASSKPLGGGLRFWETQYF,TGTGCCAGCAGCAAACCCCTGGGAGGGGGATTGCGTTTTTGGGAGACCCAGTACTTC
TRBD1,TRBV5-4,TRBJ2-5,.,CASSSSGQGGETQYF,TGTGCCAGCAGCAGCTCCGGACAGGGAGGAGAGACCCAGTACTTC
.,TRBV7-9,TRBJ2-4,once,CASSWPSTGELAKNIQYF,TGTGCCAGCAGCTGGCCCTCCACGGGGGAACTAGCCAAAAACATTCAGTACTTC
.,TRBV2,TRBJ2-1,.,CASSGVIRLAYNEQFF,TGTGCCAGCAGTGGGGTCATAAGACTAGCCTACAATGAGCAGTTCTTC
.,TRBV15,TRBJ2-7,once,CATKSGTYSYEQYF,TGTGCCACAAAGTCCGGGACATACTCCTACGAGCAGTACTTC
.,TRBV28,TRBJ1-5,.,CASSYGSSNQPQHF,TGTGCCAGCAGTTACGGGAGTAGCAATCAGCCCCAGCATTTT
.,TRBV2,TRBJ2-7,.,CASSDSDEPVQDEQYF,TGTGCCAGCAGTGATTCGGACGAGCCGGTTCAGGACGAGCAGTACTTC
TRBD2,TRBV4-3,TRBJ2-1,once,CASSQVGAGGPDEQFF,TGCGCCAGCAGCCAAGTGGGAGCGGGAGGGCCCGATGAGCAGTTCTTC
TRBD1,TRBV6-5,TRBJ2-5,once,CASSYGGQGKGETQYF,TGTGCCAGCAGTTACGGGGGACAGGGGAAGGGAGAGACCCAGTACTTC
.,TRBV6-5,TRBJ1-6,.,CASSYDNRYSPLHF,TGTGCCAGCAGCTACGACAATAGGTATTCACCCCTCCACTTT
TRBD1,TRBV4-2,TRBJ1-6,.,CASSQVQGRGTGDSPLHF,TGTGCCAGCAGCCAAGTTCAGGGTCGCGGGACAGGGGATTCACCCCTCCACTTT
TRBD2,TRBV7-2,TRBJ2-2,.,CASSLVLAGGELFF,TGTGCCAGCAGCTTAGTCCTAGCGGGCGGGGAGCTGTTTTTT
TRBD1,TRBV5-1,TRBJ2-4,once,CASSPQGAGNIQYF,TGCGCCAGCAGCCCACAGGGGGCGGGAAACATTCAGTACTTC
TRBD1,TRBV5-1,TRBJ2-7,.,CASSLGRLGTGRGNYEQYF,TGCGCCAGCAGCTTGGGCCGGTTGGGGACAGGGAGAGGTAATTACGAGCAGTACTTC
TRBD2,TRBV11-2,TRBJ2-1,.,CASRRLAGVNEQFF,TGTGCCAGCAGGAGATTAGCGGGAGTCAATGAGCAGTTCTTC
.,TRBV10-3,TRBJ1-2,.,CAISENLGSGGYTF,TGTGCCATCAGTGAGAATTTGGGAAGTGGTGGCTACACCTTC
.,TRBV6-5,TRBJ1-1,.,CASSYSAGTTEAFF,TGTGCCAGCAGTTACTCTGCGGGTACGACTGAAGCTTTCTTT